These T cell receptor beta chains were read from a single sample in a study of T cell changes during pregnancy in multiple sclerosis. Only in-frame clones appear in the TCRdb table, and some are missing; sequencing was by immunoSEQ multiplex PCR. This table has roughly 52,000 clones, under 95% appearing once. This specimen was CD8+ T cells from peripheral blood mononuclear cells, taken in the third trimester of pregnancy. These receptors were collected from a female donor with multiple sclerosis, enrolled in a pregnancy study. CDR3s include the opening cysteine and the closing phenylalanine or tryptophan. The D gene is left open where the match is weak. For some rows the clone size is stated as once, few or many, or as a class when expanded; others skip it.

cdr3_aa: CASRESGNTEAFF; cdr3_nt: TGTGCCAGTAGGGAGTCCGGGAACACTGAAGCTTTCTTT; clone_size: NA; v_call: TRBV19; j_call: TRBJ1-1; d_call: NA
cdr3_aa: CASSYGDTYEQYF; cdr3_nt: TGTGCCAGCAGTTACGGGGACACCTACGAGCAGTACTTC; clone_size: NA; v_call: TRBV6-5; j_call: TRBJ2-7; d_call: NA
cdr3_aa: CASQTAGNTIYF; cdr3_nt: TGTGCCTCGCAGACAGCTGGAAACACCATATATTTT; clone_size: NA; v_call: TRBV6-5; j_call: TRBJ1-3; d_call: NA
cdr3_aa: CASSPTPGQGWDEQYF; cdr3_nt: TGTGCCAGCAGCCCCACCCCGGGACAGGGCTGGGACGAGCAGTACTTC; clone_size: NA; v_call: TRBV5-6; j_call: TRBJ2-7; d_call: TRBD1
cdr3_aa: CASSYGRGPEAFF; cdr3_nt: TGTGCCAGCAGTTACGGTAGGGGGCCTGAAGCTTTCTTT; clone_size: NA; v_call: TRBV6-5; j_call: TRBJ1-1; d_call: TRBD1
cdr3_aa: CASSLMTGGEQYF; cdr3_nt: TGTGCCAGCAGTTTAATGACAGGGGGCGAGCAGTACTTC; clone_size: NA; v_call: TRBV27; j_call: TRBJ2-7; d_call: TRBD1
cdr3_aa: CASSQVRDTGELFF; cdr3_nt: TGTGCCAGCAGCCAAGTCAGGGACACCGGGGAGCTGTTTTTT; clone_size: NA; v_call: TRBV4-2; j_call: TRBJ2-2; d_call: NA
cdr3_aa: CASRSDDSYGYTF; cdr3_nt: TGTGCCAGCAGATCCGATGACAGCTATGGCTACACCTTC; clone_size: NA; v_call: TRBV27; j_call: TRBJ1-2; d_call: NA
cdr3_aa: CASSSQDRGENTIYF; cdr3_nt: TGTGCCAGCAGCTCCCAGGACAGAGGGGAAAACACCATATATTTT; clone_size: NA; v_call: TRBV13; j_call: TRBJ1-3; d_call: NA
cdr3_aa: CASSPEEYKAYEQYF; cdr3_nt: TGTGCCAGCAGCCCCGAGGAGTACAAAGCCTACGAGCAGTACTTC; clone_size: NA; v_call: TRBV28; j_call: TRBJ2-7; d_call: NA
cdr3_aa: CAWRGTGESPLHF; cdr3_nt: TGTGCCTGGAGGGGGACAGGGGAGTCACCCCTCCACTTT; clone_size: NA; v_call: TRBV30; j_call: TRBJ1-6; d_call: TRBD1
cdr3_aa: CASSSQASEAFF; cdr3_nt: TGTGCCAGCAGCTCTCAGGCCTCCGAGGCTTTCTTT; clone_size: NA; v_call: TRBV7-9; j_call: TRBJ1-1; d_call: NA
cdr3_aa: CASSLYGTGGFYEQYF; cdr3_nt: TGTGCCAGCAGCTTGTACGGGACAGGGGGATTCTACGAGCAGTACTTC; clone_size: NA; v_call: TRBV5-5; j_call: TRBJ2-7; d_call: TRBD1
cdr3_aa: CASSFYGTTGELFF; cdr3_nt: TGTGCCAGCAGTTTCTATGGGACAACCGGGGAGCTGTTTTTT; clone_size: NA; v_call: TRBV27; j_call: TRBJ2-2; d_call: NA
cdr3_aa: CASGGREQFF; cdr3_nt: TGTGCCTCAGGCGGGAGAGAGCAGTTCTTC; clone_size: NA; v_call: TRBV11-2; j_call: TRBJ2-1; d_call: TRBD2
cdr3_aa: CASSGAGNTEAFF; cdr3_nt: TGTGCCAGCAGCGGGGCCGGGAACACTGAAGCTTTCTTT; clone_size: NA; v_call: TRBV7-9; j_call: TRBJ1-1; d_call: NA
cdr3_aa: CAWTGTGSYEQYF; cdr3_nt: TGTGCCTGGACTGGGACAGGGAGCTACGAGCAGTACTTC; clone_size: NA; v_call: TRBV30; j_call: TRBJ2-7; d_call: TRBD1
cdr3_aa: CAWSAPSFNYGYTF; cdr3_nt: TGTGCCTGGAGTGCGCCTAGTTTTAACTATGGCTACACCTTC; clone_size: NA; v_call: TRBV30; j_call: TRBJ1-2; d_call: NA
cdr3_aa: CASSPHPRNVRQSYEQYF; cdr3_nt: TGCGCCAGCAGTCCCCACCCGAGGAACGTCCGACAGTCCTACGAGCAGTACTTC; clone_size: NA; v_call: TRBV5-1; j_call: TRBJ2-7; d_call: NA
cdr3_aa: CASTLGLAGVEQYF; cdr3_nt: TGTGCCAGCACGCTCGGACTAGCGGGAGTCGAGCAGTACTTC; clone_size: NA; v_call: TRBV2; j_call: TRBJ2-7; d_call: TRBD2
cdr3_aa: CASSAPQREQYF; cdr3_nt: TGTGCCAGCAGTGCTCCCCAGAGGGAGCAGTACTTC; clone_size: NA; v_call: TRBV6-1; j_call: TRBJ2-7; d_call: NA
cdr3_aa: CASTAGGLNKNIQYF; cdr3_nt: TGTGCCAGTACAGCGGGAGGGCTAAACAAAAACATTCAGTACTTC; clone_size: NA; v_call: TRBV19; j_call: TRBJ2-4; d_call: TRBD2
cdr3_aa: CASSPTGVEAYGYTF; cdr3_nt: TGTGCCAGCTCACCTACAGGGGTGGAGGCCTATGGCTACACCTTC; clone_size: once; v_call: TRBV18; j_call: TRBJ1-2; d_call: TRBD1
cdr3_aa: CASSEGPGERETYEQYF; cdr3_nt: TGTGCCAGCAGTGAAGGCCCCGGGGAACGAGAAACCTACGAGCAGTACTTC; clone_size: NA; v_call: TRBV6-1; j_call: TRBJ2-7; d_call: NA
cdr3_aa: CASTAGEGSTDTQYF; cdr3_nt: TGTGCCAGCACGGCGGGAGAAGGCAGCACAGATACGCAGTATTTT; clone_size: NA; v_call: TRBV7-9; j_call: TRBJ2-3; d_call: TRBD2
cdr3_aa: CASSAGTSVLSTDTQYF; cdr3_nt: TGTGCCAGCAGCGCCGGGACTAGCGTCCTTAGCACAGATACGCAGTATTTT; clone_size: NA; v_call: TRBV5-6; j_call: TRBJ2-3; d_call: TRBD2
cdr3_aa: CASSIDYLYGYTF; cdr3_nt: TGTGCCAGTAGTATAGATTACTTGTATGGCTACACCTTC; clone_size: once; v_call: TRBV19; j_call: TRBJ1-2; d_call: NA
cdr3_aa: CSATDTGELFF; cdr3_nt: TGCAGTGCTACCGACACCGGGGAGCTGTTTTTT; clone_size: NA; v_call: TRBV20-1; j_call: TRBJ2-2; d_call: NA
cdr3_aa: CASSLASGDVNEQFF; cdr3_nt: TGTGCCAGCAGCTTAGCTAGCGGGGACGTTAATGAGCAGTTCTTC; clone_size: NA; v_call: TRBV7-3; j_call: TRBJ2-1; d_call: TRBD2
cdr3_aa: CSVWLAGGPGELFF; cdr3_nt: TGCAGCGTTTGGCTAGCGGGAGGCCCCGGGGAGCTGTTTTTT; clone_size: NA; v_call: TRBV29-1; j_call: TRBJ2-2; d_call: TRBD2
cdr3_aa: CASSLDYGRASTGELFF; cdr3_nt: TGTGCCAGCAGCTTAGATTACGGGAGGGCGAGCACCGGGGAGCTGTTTTTT; clone_size: NA; v_call: TRBV7-7; j_call: TRBJ2-2; d_call: TRBD2
cdr3_aa: CASRLTGTPNNEQFF; cdr3_nt: TGTGCCAGCAGATTAACCGGGACTCCGAACAATGAGCAGTTCTTC; clone_size: NA; v_call: TRBV14; j_call: TRBJ2-1; d_call: NA
cdr3_aa: CASGIGVNSYEQYF; cdr3_nt: TGTGCCAGCGGGATAGGGGTCAACTCCTACGAGCAGTACTTC; clone_size: once; v_call: TRBV6-5; j_call: TRBJ2-7; d_call: NA
cdr3_aa: CAWSQGEQYF; cdr3_nt: TGTGCCTGGAGTCAGGGGGAGCAGTACTTC; clone_size: NA; v_call: TRBV30; j_call: TRBJ2-7; d_call: NA
cdr3_aa: CASSYSGTGRNEQFF; cdr3_nt: TGTGCCAGCAGTTACTCTGGGACAGGGCGGAATGAGCAGTTCTTC; clone_size: NA; v_call: TRBV6-6; j_call: TRBJ2-1; d_call: TRBD1
cdr3_aa: CASSPPLQGTDTQYF; cdr3_nt: TGTGCCAGCTCACCACCGCTCCAGGGCACAGATACGCAGTATTTT; clone_size: NA; v_call: TRBV18; j_call: TRBJ2-3; d_call: NA
cdr3_aa: CASSRVGLGEQYF; cdr3_nt: TGCGCCAGCAGCCGGGTCGGGTTGGGCGAGCAGTACTTC; clone_size: NA; v_call: TRBV4-1; j_call: TRBJ2-7; d_call: NA